Sequencing of this TCR beta chain was carried out in a study of T-cell reconstitution after alpha-beta-depleted transplantation in children. Unique molecular identifiers were used in preparing the TCRbeta library. MiXCR, run by TCRdb on the PCR reads, gives a single entry per CDR3 protein. This table has a few hundred thousand distinct CDR3 sequences, approximately 10% appearing once. In this sample, this clonotype turned up many times. This CDR3 has 15 amino acids. Germline CDR1 and CDR2: SGHKS and YYEKEE (reference sequence). V lost 2 bases, J lost 7 bases, and 13 bases lay in between. The TCR was taken from a human donor who donated a stem cell graft to a child with acute myeloid leukemia. V usage is TRBV5-5 and J usage is TRBJ1-6, with D perhaps matching TRBD1 (5 bases). The material sequenced was PBMCs from the stem cell graft donor, taken from the stem cell graft. The CDR3 DNA is TGTGCCAGCAGCTTCAGGGAAGTATTCAATTCACCCCTCCACTTT. Its protein product is CASSFREVFNSPLHF.